The T cell receptor (beta chain) described here comes from a study of T cells in Graves' hyperthyroidism and ophthalmopathy. CDR3 length equals 12 residues. Trimming stripped 5 bases from V and 5 bases from J, with 9 bases between. The germline gives CDR1 MDHEN, CDR2 SYDVKM. Patients counted as stable if ophthalmopathy did not develop within 18 months. Hyperthyroidism in the patients, aged 18 to 65, was newly diagnosed and under 2 months in duration. It was RNA transcripts that yielded the amplified TCR beta CDR3 regions. Primed by the HTBI set, a first-round RT-PCR was run on the TCR CDR3. From the multiplex PCR reads, TCRdb called clonotypes with MiXCR, one entry per CDR3 protein. Among approximately 400,000 distinct CDR3 sequences listed, around 14% were seen once. This clonotype was seen ten or more times. Its matching antigen is unknown. Study-level results: Most thyroid clonotypes expanded above 0.001 were also detected in blood.

Sequenced input: blood. This chain links TRBV28 with TRBJ2-5; D unresolved. The sequence derives from a woman aged 30 to 39 with Graves' hyperthyroidism. CDR3 coding DNA: TGTGCCAGCAGTACCCTCGGGGAGACCCAGTACTTC. The encoded protein is CASSTLGETQYF.